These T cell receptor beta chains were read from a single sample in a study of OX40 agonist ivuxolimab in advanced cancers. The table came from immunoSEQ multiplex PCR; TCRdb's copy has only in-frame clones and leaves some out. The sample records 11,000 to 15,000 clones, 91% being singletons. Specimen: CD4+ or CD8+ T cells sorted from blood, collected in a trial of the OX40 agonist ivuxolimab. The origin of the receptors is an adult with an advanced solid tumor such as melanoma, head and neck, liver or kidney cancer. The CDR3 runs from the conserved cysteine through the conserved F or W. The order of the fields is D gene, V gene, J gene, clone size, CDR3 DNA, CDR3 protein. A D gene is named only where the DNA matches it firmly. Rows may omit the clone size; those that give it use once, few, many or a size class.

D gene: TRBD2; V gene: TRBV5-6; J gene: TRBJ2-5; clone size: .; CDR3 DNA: TGTGCCAGCAGCTTTGGGGGAGGGGCGGAGACCCAGTACTTC; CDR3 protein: CASSFGGGAETQYF
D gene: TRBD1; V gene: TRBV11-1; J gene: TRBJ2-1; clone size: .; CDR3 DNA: TGTGCCAGCAGCCATAGACAGGGGAACGGGGGCAATGAGCAGTTCTTC; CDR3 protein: CASSHRQGNGGNEQFF
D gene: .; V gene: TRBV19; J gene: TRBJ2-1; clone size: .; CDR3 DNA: TGTGCCAGTAGTGCCGACACGTCCTACAATGAGCAGTTCTTC; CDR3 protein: CASSADTSYNEQFF
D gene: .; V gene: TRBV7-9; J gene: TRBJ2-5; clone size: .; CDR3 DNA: TGTGCCAGCAGCCTCATAGCCGGGGCCCAGGAGACCCAGTACTTC; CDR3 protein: CASSLIAGAQETQYF
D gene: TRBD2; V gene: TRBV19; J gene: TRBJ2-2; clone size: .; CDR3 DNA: TGTGCCACACTAAGGACTAGCGGGAGTCGGACCGGGGAGCTGTTTTTT; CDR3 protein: CATLRTSGSRTGELFF
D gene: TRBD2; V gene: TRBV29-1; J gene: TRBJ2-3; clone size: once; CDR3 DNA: TGCAGCGTTGAATCCCAGCGGGAGGTGGCAGATACGCAGTATTTT; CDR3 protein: CSVESQREVADTQYF
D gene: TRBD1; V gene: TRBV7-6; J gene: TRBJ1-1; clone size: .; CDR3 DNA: TGTGCCAGCAGCTTAGGGATGAGACAGGGTTACACTGAAGCTTTCTTT; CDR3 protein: CASSLGMRQGYTEAFF
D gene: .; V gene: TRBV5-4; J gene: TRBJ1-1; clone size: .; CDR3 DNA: TGTGCCAGCAGTTTGTGGGCGAACACTGAAGCTTTCTTT; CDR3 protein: CASSLWANTEAFF
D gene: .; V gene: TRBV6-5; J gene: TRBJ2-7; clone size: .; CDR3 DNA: TGTGCCAGCAGTTACTCGGGGACACCCGCTACCTACGAGCAGTACTTC; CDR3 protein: CASSYSGTPATYEQYF
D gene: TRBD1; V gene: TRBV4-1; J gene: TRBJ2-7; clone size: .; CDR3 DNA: TGCGCCAGCAGCCAAGAAGGGGACAGAAGCTACGAGCAGTACTTC; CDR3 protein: CASSQEGDRSYEQYF
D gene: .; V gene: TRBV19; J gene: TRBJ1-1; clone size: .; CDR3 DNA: TGTGCCAGTACTCTTGTTGGGGCAGGAGGGTTCTCTGAAGCTTTCTTT; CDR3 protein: CASTLVGAGGFSEAFF
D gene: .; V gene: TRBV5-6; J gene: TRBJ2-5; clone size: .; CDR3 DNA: TGTGCCAGCAGCTTCAGGGACAACCAAGAGACCCAGTACTTC; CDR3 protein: CASSFRDNQETQYF
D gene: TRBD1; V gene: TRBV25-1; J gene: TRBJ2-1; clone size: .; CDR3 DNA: TGTGCCAGCAGTCAGCTCCGGGACAGATACAATGAGCAGTTCTTC; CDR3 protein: CASSQLRDRYNEQFF
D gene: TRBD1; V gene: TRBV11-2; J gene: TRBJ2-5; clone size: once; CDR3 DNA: TGTGCCAGCAGCACTAATACAGGGGGCAAGGGAGAGACCCAGTACTTC; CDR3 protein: CASSTNTGGKGETQYF
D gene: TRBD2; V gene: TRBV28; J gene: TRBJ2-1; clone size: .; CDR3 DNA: TGTGCCAGCAGGAATCTAGCGGACTCCTACAATGAGCAGTTCTTC; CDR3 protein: CASRNLADSYNEQFF
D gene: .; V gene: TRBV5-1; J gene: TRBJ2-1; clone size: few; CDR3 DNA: TGCGCCAGCAGCTTTACCGGGACGTCGCCTACCTACAATGAGCAGTTCTTC; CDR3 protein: CASSFTGTSPTYNEQFF
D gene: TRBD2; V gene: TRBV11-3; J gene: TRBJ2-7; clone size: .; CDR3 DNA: TGTGCCAGCAGCTCGACTAGCGGGGCCTACGAGCAGTACTTC; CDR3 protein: CASSSTSGAYEQYF
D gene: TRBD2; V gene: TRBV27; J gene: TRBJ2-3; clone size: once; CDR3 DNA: TGTGCCAGCAGTCCAGGGACTAGCGGGAGGTCAGATACGCAGTATTTT; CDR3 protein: CASSPGTSGRSDTQYF
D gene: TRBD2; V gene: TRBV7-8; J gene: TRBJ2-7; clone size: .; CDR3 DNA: TGTGCCAGCAGCCCCTCCCTAGCGGAGGTCTTCTACGAGCAGTACTTC; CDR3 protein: CASSPSLAEVFYEQYF
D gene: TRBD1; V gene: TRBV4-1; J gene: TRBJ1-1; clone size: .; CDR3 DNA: TGCGCCAGCAGCCAGGGACAGGGGTTTGGGGACACTGAAGCTTTCTTT; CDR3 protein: CASSQGQGFGDTEAFF
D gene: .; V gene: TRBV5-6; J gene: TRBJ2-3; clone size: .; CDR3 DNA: TGTGCCAGCAGCTTGGGCGTAGCGGTAAACACAGATACGCAGTATTTT; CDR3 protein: CASSLGVAVNTDTQYF
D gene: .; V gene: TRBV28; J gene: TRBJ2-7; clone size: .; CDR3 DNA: TGTGCCAGCAGTTTAGAAGGACAGACCTACGAGCAGTACTTC; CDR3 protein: CASSLEGQTYEQYF
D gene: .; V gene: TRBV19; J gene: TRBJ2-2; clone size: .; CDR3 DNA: TGTGCCACCCTTAGGGGTGCCGGGGAGCTGTTTTTT; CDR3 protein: CATLRGAGELFF
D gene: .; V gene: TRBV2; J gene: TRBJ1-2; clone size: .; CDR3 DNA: TGTGCCAGCTTTGCTCTACGGACATTTCACAACTATGGCTACACCTTC; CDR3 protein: CASFALRTFHNYGYTF
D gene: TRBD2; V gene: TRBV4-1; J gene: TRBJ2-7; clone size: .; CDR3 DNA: TGCGCCAGCAGTAGTATTAGCGGGCCCAGCTCCTACGAGCAGTACTTC; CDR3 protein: CASSSISGPSSYEQYF